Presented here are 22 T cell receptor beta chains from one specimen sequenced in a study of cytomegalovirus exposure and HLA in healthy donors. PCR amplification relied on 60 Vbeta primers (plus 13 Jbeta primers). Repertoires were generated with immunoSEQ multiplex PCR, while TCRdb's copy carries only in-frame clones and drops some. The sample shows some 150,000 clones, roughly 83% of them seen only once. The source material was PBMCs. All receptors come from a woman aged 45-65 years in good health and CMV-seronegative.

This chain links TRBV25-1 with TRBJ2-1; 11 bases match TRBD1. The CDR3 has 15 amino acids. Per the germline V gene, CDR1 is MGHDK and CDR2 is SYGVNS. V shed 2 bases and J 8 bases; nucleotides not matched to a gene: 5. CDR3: CASSEPRTGGYEQFF. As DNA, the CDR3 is TGTGCCAGCAGTGAACCCCGGACAGGGGGCTATGAGCAGTTCTTC.

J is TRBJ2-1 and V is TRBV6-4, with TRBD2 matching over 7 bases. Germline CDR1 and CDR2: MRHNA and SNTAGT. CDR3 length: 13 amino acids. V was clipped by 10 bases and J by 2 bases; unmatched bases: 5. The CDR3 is CATGEGPYNEQFF. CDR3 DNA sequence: TGTGCCACCGGGGAGGGCCCCTACAATGAGCAGTTCTTC.

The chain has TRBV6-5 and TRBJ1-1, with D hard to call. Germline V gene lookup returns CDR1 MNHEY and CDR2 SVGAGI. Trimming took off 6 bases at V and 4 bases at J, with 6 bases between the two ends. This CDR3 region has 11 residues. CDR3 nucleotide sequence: TGTGCCAGCAGGCGGGGCACTGAAGCTTTCTTT. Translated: CASRRGTEAFF.

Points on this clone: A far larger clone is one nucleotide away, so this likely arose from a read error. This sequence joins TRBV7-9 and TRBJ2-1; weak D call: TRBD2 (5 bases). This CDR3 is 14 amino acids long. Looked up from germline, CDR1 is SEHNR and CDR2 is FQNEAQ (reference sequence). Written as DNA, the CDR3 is TGTTCCAGCAGTTACTCGCGGCTAGCTAATGAGCAGTTCTTC. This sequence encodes CSSSYSRLANEQFF.

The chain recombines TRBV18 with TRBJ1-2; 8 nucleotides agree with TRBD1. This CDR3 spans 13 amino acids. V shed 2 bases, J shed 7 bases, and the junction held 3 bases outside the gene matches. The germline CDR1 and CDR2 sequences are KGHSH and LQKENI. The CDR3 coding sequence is TGTGCCAGCTCACCAGACAGGGGTTTTGGCTACACCTTC. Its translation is CASSPDRGFGYTF.

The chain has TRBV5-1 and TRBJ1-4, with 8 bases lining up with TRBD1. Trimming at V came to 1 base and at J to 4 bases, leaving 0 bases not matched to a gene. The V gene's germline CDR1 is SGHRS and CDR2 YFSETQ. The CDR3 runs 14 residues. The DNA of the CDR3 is TGCGCCAGCAGCTTGACAGGGGGTAATGAAAAACTGTTTTTT. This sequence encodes CASSLTGGNEKLFF.

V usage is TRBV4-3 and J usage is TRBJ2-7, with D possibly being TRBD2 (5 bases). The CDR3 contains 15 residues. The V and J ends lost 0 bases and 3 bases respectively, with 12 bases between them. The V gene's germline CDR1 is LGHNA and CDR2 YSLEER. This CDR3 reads CASSQDPGEDYEQYF. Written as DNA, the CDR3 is TGCGCCAGCAGCCAAGATCCCGGGGAAGACTACGAGCAGTACTTC.

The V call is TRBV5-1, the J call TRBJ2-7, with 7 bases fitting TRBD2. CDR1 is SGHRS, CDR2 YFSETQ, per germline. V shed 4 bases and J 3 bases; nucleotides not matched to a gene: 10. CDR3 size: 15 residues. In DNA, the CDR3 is TGCGCCAGCAGCCCTAGGAGCGGGACGAGCTACGAGCAGTACTTC. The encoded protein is CASSPRSGTSYEQYF. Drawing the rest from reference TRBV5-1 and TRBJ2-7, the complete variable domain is KAGVTQTPRYLIKTRGQQVTLSCSPISGHRSVSWYQQTPGQGLQFLFEYFSETQRNKGNFPGRFSGRQFSNSRSEMNVSTLELGDSALYLCASSPRSGTSYEQYFGPGTRLTVT.

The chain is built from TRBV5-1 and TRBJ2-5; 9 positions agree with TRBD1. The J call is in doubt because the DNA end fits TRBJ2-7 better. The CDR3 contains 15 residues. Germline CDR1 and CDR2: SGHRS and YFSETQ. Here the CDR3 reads CASSPEGTGSYEQYF. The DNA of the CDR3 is TGCGCCAGCAGCCCCGAAGGGACAGGGTCGTACGAGCAGTACTTC.

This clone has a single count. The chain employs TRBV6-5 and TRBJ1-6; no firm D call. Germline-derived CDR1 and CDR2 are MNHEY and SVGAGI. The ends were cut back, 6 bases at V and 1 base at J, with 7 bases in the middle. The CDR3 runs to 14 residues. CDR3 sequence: CASRPESYNSPLHF. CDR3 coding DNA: TGTGCCAGCAGGCCGGAGTCCTATAATTCACCCCTCCACTTT.

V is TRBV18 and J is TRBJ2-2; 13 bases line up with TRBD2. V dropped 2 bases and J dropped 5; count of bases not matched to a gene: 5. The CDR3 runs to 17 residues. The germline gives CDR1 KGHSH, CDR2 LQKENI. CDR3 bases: TGTGCCAGCTCACCAAGACTAGCGGGGGGCCTGACCGGGGAGCTGTTTTTT. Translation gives CASSPRLAGGLTGELFF.

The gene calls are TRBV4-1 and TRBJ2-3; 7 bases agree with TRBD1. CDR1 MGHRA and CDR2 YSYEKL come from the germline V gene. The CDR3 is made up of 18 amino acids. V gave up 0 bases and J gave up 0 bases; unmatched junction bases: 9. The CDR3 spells CASSQDHNRGTSTDTQYF. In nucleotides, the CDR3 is TGCGCCAGCAGCCAAGATCACAACAGGGGCACTAGCACAGATACGCAGTATTTT.

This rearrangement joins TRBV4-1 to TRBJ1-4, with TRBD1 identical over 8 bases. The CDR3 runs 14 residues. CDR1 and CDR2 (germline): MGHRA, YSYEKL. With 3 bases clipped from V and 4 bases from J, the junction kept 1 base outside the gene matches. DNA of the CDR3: TGCGCCAGCAGCCAGACAGGGGTTAATGAAAAACTGTTTTTT. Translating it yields CASSQTGVNEKLFF.

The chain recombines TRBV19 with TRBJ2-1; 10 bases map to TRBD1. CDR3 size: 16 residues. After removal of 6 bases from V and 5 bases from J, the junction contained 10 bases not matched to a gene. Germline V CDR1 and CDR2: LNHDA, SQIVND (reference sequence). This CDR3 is CASRFPGTGDNNEQFF. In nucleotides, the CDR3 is TGTGCCAGTAGATTTCCCGGGACAGGGGATAACAATGAGCAGTTCTTC. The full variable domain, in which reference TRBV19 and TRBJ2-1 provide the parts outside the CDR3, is DGGITQSPKYLFRKEGQNVTLSCEQNLNHDAMYWYRQDPGQGLRLIYYSQIVNDFQKGDIAEGYSVSREKKESFPLTVTSAQKNPTAFYLCASRFPGTGDNNEQFFGPGTRLTVL.

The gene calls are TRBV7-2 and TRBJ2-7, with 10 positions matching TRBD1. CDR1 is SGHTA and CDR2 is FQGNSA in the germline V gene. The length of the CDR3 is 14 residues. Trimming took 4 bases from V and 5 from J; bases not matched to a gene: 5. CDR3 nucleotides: TGTGCCAGCAGCTGGGACAGGGGCAAGGACGAGCAGTACTTC. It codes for CASSWDRGKDEQYF.

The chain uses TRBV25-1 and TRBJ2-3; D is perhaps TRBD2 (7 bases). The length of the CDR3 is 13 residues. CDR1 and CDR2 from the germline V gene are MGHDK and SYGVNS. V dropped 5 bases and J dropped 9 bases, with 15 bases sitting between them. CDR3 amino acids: CASSLGGGNTQYF. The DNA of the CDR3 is TGTGCCAGCAGTCTGGGAGGGGGAAACACGCAGTATTTT.

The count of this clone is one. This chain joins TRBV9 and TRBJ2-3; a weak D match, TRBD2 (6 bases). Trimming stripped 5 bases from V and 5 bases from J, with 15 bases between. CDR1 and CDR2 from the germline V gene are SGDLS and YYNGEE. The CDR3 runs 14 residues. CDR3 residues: CASSAEGLIDTQYF. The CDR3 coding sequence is TGTGCCAGCAGTGCGGAGGGGCTTATAGATACGCAGTATTTT. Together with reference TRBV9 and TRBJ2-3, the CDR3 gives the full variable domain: DSGVTQTPKHLITATGQRVTLRCSPRSGDLSVYWYQQSLDQGLQFLIQYYNGEERAKGNILERFSAQQFPDLHSELNLSSLELGDSALYFCASSAEGLIDTQYFGPGTRLTVL.

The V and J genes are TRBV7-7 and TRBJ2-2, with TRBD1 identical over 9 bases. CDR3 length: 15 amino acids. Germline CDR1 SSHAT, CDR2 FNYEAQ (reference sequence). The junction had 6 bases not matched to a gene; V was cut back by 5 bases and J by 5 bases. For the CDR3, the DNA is TGTGCCAGCAGCGCCTGGGACAGGGTTACCGGGGAGCTGTTTTTT. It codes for CASSAWDRVTGELFF.

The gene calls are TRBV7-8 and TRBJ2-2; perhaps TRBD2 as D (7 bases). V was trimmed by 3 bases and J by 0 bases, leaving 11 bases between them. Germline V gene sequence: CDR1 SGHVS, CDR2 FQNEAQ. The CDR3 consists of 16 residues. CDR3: CASSLRGRPNTGELFF. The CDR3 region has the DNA TGTGCCAGCAGCTTGCGGGGGCGGCCGAACACCGGGGAGCTGTTTTTT.

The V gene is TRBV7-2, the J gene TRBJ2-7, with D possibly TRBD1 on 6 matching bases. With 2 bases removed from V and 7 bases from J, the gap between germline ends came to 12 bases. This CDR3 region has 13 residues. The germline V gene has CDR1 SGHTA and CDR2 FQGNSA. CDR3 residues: CASSLNRVGEQYF. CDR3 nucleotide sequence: TGTGCCAGCAGCTTAAACAGGGTAGGGGAGCAGTACTTC.

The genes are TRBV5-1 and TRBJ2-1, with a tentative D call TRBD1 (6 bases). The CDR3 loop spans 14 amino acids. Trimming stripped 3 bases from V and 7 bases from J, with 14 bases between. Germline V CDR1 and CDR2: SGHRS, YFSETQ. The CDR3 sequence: CASSSRQGGNEQFF. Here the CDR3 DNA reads TGCGCCAGCAGCTCCAGGCAAGGGGGTAATGAGCAGTTCTTC.

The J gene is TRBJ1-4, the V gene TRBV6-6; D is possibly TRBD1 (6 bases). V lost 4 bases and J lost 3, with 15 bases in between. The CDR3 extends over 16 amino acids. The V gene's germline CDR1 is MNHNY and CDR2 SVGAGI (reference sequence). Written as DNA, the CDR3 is TGTGCCAGCAGTTCAACAGGGTCGGCGGCTAATGAAAAACTGTTTTTT. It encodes CASSSTGSAANEKLFF.